What follows are 32 T cell receptor beta chains derived from one specimen sequenced in a study of vaccination and CD4 T cells after COVID-19. At the Johns Hopkins FTIC core, DNA taken from cultured CD4+ T cells was sequenced by way of the Oncomine TCR Beta short-read assay. TCRdb analysed the PCR reads with MiXCR anew, one entry per CDR3 protein. The sample has some 16,000 distinct CDR3 sequences, roughly half seen once. What these receptors recognize is not known. The treatment is: roughly 11-day PBMC culture with coronavirus spike peptide pools or control peptides (ViraFEST assay). The sample consisted of CD4+ T cells from blood, cultured in vitro. These receptors originate from a human donor who had recovered from COVID-19.

The CDR3 DNA sequence: TGTGCCAGCAGTTACGGGGGGACTAGCGGGAGCACAGATACGCAGTATTTT. Residues: CASSYGGTSGSTDTQYF. This chain connects TRBV6-2 or TRBV6-3 to TRBJ2-3, with 12 bases identical to TRBD2. The CDR3 has 17 residues. Trimming took 2 bases from V and 0 from J; bases not matched to a gene: 3. Germline V gives CDR1 MNHEY, CDR2 SVGEGT.

The rearrangement links TRBV6-2 or TRBV6-3 to TRBJ1-5; weak D call: TRBD1 (5 bases). V was shortened by 5 bases and J by 0 bases, with 8 bases between the two germline ends. Germline CDR1 MNHEY, CDR2 SVGEGT. The CDR3 is made up of 14 amino acids. CDR3 in DNA: TGTGCCAGCAGTCGGGGCATTAGCAATCAGCCCCAGCATTTT. Translating it yields CASSRGISNQPQHF.

This rearrangement joins TRBV28 to TRBJ2-2; D is ambiguous. CDR1 and CDR2 from the germline V gene are MDHEN and SYDVKM. The CDR3 spans 13 residues. V was trimmed by 5 bases and J by 7 bases, leaving 11 bases between them. CDR3 residues: CASSPHRGGELFF. CDR3 coding DNA: TGTGCCAGCAGTCCACATCGAGGCGGGGAGCTGTTTTTT.

This clonotype was detected only a few times. V gene TRBV15 combines with J gene TRBJ1-2; D gene unclear. Germline V lookup: CDR1 LNHNV, CDR2 YYDKDF (reference sequence). Trimming removed 0 bases at V and 6 bases at J, with 11 bases between. This CDR3 is 14 amino acids long. The CDR3 DNA follows: TGTGCCACCAGCAGAGATCAGGAGGAGCATGGCTACACCTTC. As protein: CATSRDQEEHGYTF.

This chain connects TRBV4-1 to TRBJ1-2; D perhaps matches TRBD1 (5 bases). CDR3 length equals 15 residues. V was shortened by 1 base and J by 1 base, with 10 bases between the two germline ends. The germline gives CDR1 MGHRA, CDR2 YSYEKL. CDR3 loop: CASSQVPGFNYGYTF. The CDR3 DNA reads TGCGCCAGCAGCCAAGTACCAGGGTTTAACTATGGCTACACCTTC.

The chain is built from TRBV27 and TRBJ1-2; no definite D call. Germline loops: CDR1 MNHEY, CDR2 SMNVEV (reference sequence). V lost 6 bases and J 4 bases, leaving 9 bases between the germline ends. CDR3 size: 12 residues. In nucleotides, the CDR3 is TGTGCCAGCAGGGTGGACCTCTATGGCTACACCTTC. It translates to CASRVDLYGYTF.

This clonotype was seen more than once but under ten times. The V call is TRBV6-5, the J call TRBJ2-3; no definite D call. Germline V CDR1 and CDR2: MNHEY, SVGAGI. The V gene lost 2 bases and the J gene lost 7 bases, with 10 bases spanning the gap. CDR3 length equals 13 residues. CDR3 in DNA: TGTGCCAGCAGTTACGACCCGACGAATACGCAGTATTTT. It codes for CASSYDPTNTQYF.

The chain employs TRBV6-2 or TRBV6-3 and TRBJ2-7; D perhaps matches TRBD2 (6 bases). V gave up 7 bases and J gave up 7 bases, with 20 bases separating them. The CDR3 totals 14 residues. Germline V lookup: CDR1 MNHEY, CDR2 SVGEGT. DNA of the CDR3: TGTGCCAGCATCTATGGAGGGGCTTCATCTGAGCAGTACTTC. This sequence encodes CASIYGGASSEQYF.

This clonotype showed up just once. This sequence joins TRBV7-6 and TRBJ1-4; 8 bases align to TRBD1. The CDR3 sequence is 16 residues long. The J segment lost 8 bases and the V segment lost 0 bases, leaving 8 bases of the junction unmatched. In germline, CDR1 is SGHVS, CDR2 FNYEAQ. This CDR3 reads CASSLAETGAHEKLFF. CDR3 nucleotide sequence: TGTGCCAGCAGCTTAGCTGAGACAGGGGCTCACGAAAAACTGTTTTTT.

The V gene is TRBV18, the J gene TRBJ2-6; TRBD1 aligns across 7 bases. The CDR3 covers 19 residues. V was clipped by 3 bases and J by 2 bases; unmatched bases: 13. Per germline, CDR1 KGHSH and CDR2 LQKENI. The CDR3 bases are TGTGCCAGCTCACCTAACCCGACAGGGTCCTCCACTGGGGCCAACGTCCTGACTTTC. Translated, it gives CASSPNPTGSSTGANVLTF.

The chain employs TRBV7-9 and TRBJ1-1; tentative D call: TRBD1 (5 bases). CDR1 and CDR2 from the germline V gene are SEHNR and FQNEAQ (reference sequence). This CDR3 spans 14 amino acids. The germline V and J ends were trimmed by 5 bases and 6 bases, with 16 bases remaining between them. The CDR3 loop is CASSLLGGNAEAFF. DNA of the CDR3: TGTGCCAGCAGCCTCTTGGGGGGTAACGCTGAAGCTTTCTTT.

V gene TRBV7-8 combines with J gene TRBJ2-7; no clear D. V was shortened by 5 bases and J by 0 bases, with 17 bases between the two germline ends. Germline values: CDR1 SGHVS, CDR2 FQNEAQ. There are 16 residues in the CDR3. The CDR3 is CASSQGAAATSYEQYF. The DNA of the CDR3 is TGTGCCAGCAGCCAAGGCGCGGCAGCTACCTCCTACGAGCAGTACTTC.

The chain uses TRBV18 and TRBJ1-5; no clear D. The CDR3 is made up of 14 amino acids. Trimming took 1 base from V and 3 from J, leaving 7 bases between them. Germline values: CDR1 KGHSH, CDR2 LQKENI. The CDR3 is CASSPQGSNQPQHF. The CDR3 region has the DNA TGTGCCAGCTCACCACAGGGTTCCAATCAGCCCCAGCATTTT.

To note about this clonotype: One junction end does not reproduce the germline sequence, and a read error may be involved. The CDR3 here is CSTSLGQVGNTIYF. The CDR3 nucleotides are TGCAGTACTAGTTTAGGCCAGGTGGGAAACACCATATATTTT. The genes are TRBV20-1 and TRBJ1-3, with D hard to call. This CDR3 has 14 amino acids. Germline CDR1 is DFQATT and CDR2 is SNEGSKA (reference sequence).

This rearrangement joins TRBV5-8 to TRBJ1-5; D gene ambiguous. From germline, CDR1 is SGHTS and CDR2 YDEGEE. The V end lost 0 bases, the J end lost 7 bases, and 14 bases lay between the germline ends. The CDR3 has 15 residues. CDR3 in DNA: TGTGCCAGCAGCTTGGAGCCTAATAGACGACAGCCCCAGCATTTT. Amino acids: CASSLEPNRRQPQHF.

In this sample, this clonotype turned up a few times. The chain couples TRBV12-3 or TRBV12-4 to TRBJ1-2, with D possibly TRBD1 on 5 matching bases. Trimming pared 4 bases from V and 5 bases from J, leaving 17 bases between. The CDR3 has 15 amino acids. In DNA, the CDR3 is TGTGCCAGCAGTTCCCTAGGGCGACAGACTTATGGCTACACCTTC. Translating it yields CASSSLGRQTYGYTF.

This chain connects TRBV19 to TRBJ2-3; 7 bases are shared with TRBD1. The CDR3 loop spans 15 amino acids. Losses at the gene ends were 5 bases for V and 2 bases for J; bases not matched to a gene: 7. Per the germline V gene, CDR1 is LNHDA and CDR2 is SQIVND (reference sequence). Written as DNA, the CDR3 is TGTGCCAGTAGTGAGGCAGGGGGAACCACAGATACGCAGTATTTT. It is translated as CASSEAGGTTDTQYF.

This clonotype appeared a few times. The J gene is TRBJ1-2, the V gene TRBV6-2 or TRBV6-3; TRBD1 matches at 10 bases. Germline V lookup: CDR1 MNHEY, CDR2 SVGEGT. With V trimmed by 7 bases and J by 6 bases, 8 bases remained unmatched. The CDR3 contains 14 residues. CDR3 nucleotides: TGTGCCAGCACCTTGACAGGGGGCGCCAATGGCTACACCTTC. Amino acid sequence: CASTLTGGANGYTF.

The chain uses TRBV7-2 and TRBJ2-5; tentative D call: TRBD2 (5 bases). Trimming pared 1 base from V and 2 bases from J, leaving 14 bases between. Germline V CDR1 and CDR2: SGHTA, FQGNSA. The CDR3 sequence is 16 residues long. CDR3 protein: CASSLGRANLQETQYF. CDR3 nucleotides: TGTGCCAGCAGCTTAGGGCGGGCAAACCTTCAAGAGACCCAGTACTTC.

This chain uses TRBV5-8 with TRBJ2-7; TRBD1 might be the D (5 bases). CDR1 is SGHTS and CDR2 is YDEGEE in the germline V gene. The CDR3 consists of 14 residues. V dropped 2 bases and J dropped 2 bases, with 11 bases sitting between them. The CDR3 sequence: CASSLSGLPYEQYF. Written as DNA, the CDR3 is TGTGCCAGCAGCTTATCAGGGCTGCCCTACGAGCAGTACTTC. The whole variable domain, filled in from reference TRBV5-8 and TRBJ2-7, reads EAGVTQSPTHLIKTRGQQATLRCSPISGHTSVYWYQQALGLGLQFLLWYDEGEERNRGNFPPRFSGRQFPNYSSELNVNALELEDSALYLCASSLSGLPYEQYFGPGTRLTVT.

The chain couples TRBV7-2 to TRBJ1-3; 9 nucleotides line up with TRBD1. Germline loops: CDR1 SGHTA, CDR2 FQGNSA. V lost 5 bases, J lost 2 bases, and 4 bases stayed unmatched. This CDR3 has 15 amino acids. The CDR3 bases are TGTGCCAGCAGCAGCCGGACAGGGGCTGGAAACACCATATATTTT. Translation gives CASSSRTGAGNTIYF.

This clonotype was seen only once. The chain employs TRBV6-1 and TRBJ1-5; tentative D call: TRBD1 (5 bases). The length of the CDR3 is 13 residues. Trimming shortened V by 6 bases and J by 7 bases, and 13 bases separated the two germline ends. Germline lookup yields CDR1 MNHNS and CDR2 SASEGT. Here the CDR3 reads CASRGREWQPQHF. The CDR3 DNA sequence: TGTGCCAGCAGGGGCAGGGAGTGGCAGCCCCAGCATTTT.

As regards this clonotype: Relative to the germline gene, one junction end is altered; a read error may explain this. The chain uses TRBV6-1 and TRBJ1-1; D gene uncertain. Germline CDR1 reads MNHNS; CDR2 reads SASEGT. The CDR3 length is 14 residues. The CDR3 DNA reads TGTGACAGCACCTCAACAGCTTTGAACACTGAAGCTTTCTTT. The encoded protein is CDSTSTALNTEAFF.

This sequence joins TRBV2 and TRBJ1-2; D gene ambiguous. Per the germline V gene, CDR1 is SNHLY and CDR2 is FYNNEI. V was clipped by 6 bases and J by 0 bases, with 14 bases between them. There are 15 residues in the CDR3. CDR3 sequence: CASRLAELANYGYTF. In DNA, the CDR3 is TGTGCCAGCAGATTAGCGGAGTTAGCTAACTATGGCTACACCTTC.

The chain joins TRBV28 to TRBJ1-5, with D possibly matching TRBD1 (5 bases). V was cut by 4 bases and J by 1 base, with 8 bases left in between. CDR3 length: 14 residues. Germline V CDR1 and CDR2: MDHEN, SYDVKM. CDR3 DNA sequence: TGTGCCAGCAGTTCGGCAGGGAGCAATCAGCCCCAGCATTTT. Its translation is CASSSAGSNQPQHF. Together with reference TRBV28 and TRBJ1-5, the CDR3 gives the full variable domain: DVKVTQSSRYLVKRTGEKVFLECVQDMDHENMFWYRQDPGLGLRLIYFSYDVKMKEKGDIPEGYSVSREKKERFSLILESASTNQTSMYLCASSSAGSNQPQHFGDGTRLSIL.

This chain connects TRBV28 to TRBJ1-1; no reliable D call. The germline V gene has CDR1 MDHEN and CDR2 SYDVKM. The CDR3 totals 14 residues. V shed 8 bases and J shed 0 bases, with 13 bases lying between them. The CDR3, as DNA: TGTGCCAGCGCATTGTGGGGAATGAACACTGAAGCTTTCTTT. This codes for CASALWGMNTEAFF.

The chain recombines TRBV20-1 with TRBJ1-2; no reliable D call. Germline lookup yields CDR1 DFQATT and CDR2 SNEGSKA (reference sequence). The CDR3 runs 13 residues. Trimming cost V 2 bases and J 8 bases, with 15 bases left between them. This CDR3 reads CSARTGSGRGYTF. In nucleotides, the CDR3 is TGCAGTGCTAGAACGGGGTCAGGAAGGGGCTACACCTTC.

The chain has TRBV9 and TRBJ1-1; the D gene is possibly TRBD1 (6 bases). This CDR3 has 15 amino acids. V was shortened by 4 bases and J by 3 bases, with 16 bases between the two germline ends. Germline-derived CDR1 and CDR2 are SGDLS and YYNGEE. This CDR3 is CASSLTGLGYTEAFF. The CDR3 DNA follows: TGTGCCAGCAGCCTAACAGGGCTTGGGTACACTGAAGCTTTCTTT.

This sequence joins TRBV18 and TRBJ2-3, with D unclear. CDR3 size: 16 residues. Per the germline V gene, CDR1 is KGHSH and CDR2 is LQKENI. Trimming shortened V by 2 bases and J by 0 bases, and 12 bases separated the two germline ends. The CDR3 region is CASSPTRSLSTDTQYF. CDR3 in DNA: TGTGCCAGCTCACCAACTCGCAGTCTAAGCACAGATACGCAGTATTTT.

CDR3 amino acids: CATLETGELFF. The CDR3 region has the DNA TGTGCCACCTTAGAAACCGGGGAGCTGTTTTTT. This chain connects TRBV6-1 to TRBJ2-2; D remains ambiguous. Germline assignment: CDR1 MNHNS and CDR2 SASEGT. The CDR3 runs to 11 residues. Trimming stripped 10 bases from V and 5 bases from J, with 8 bases between.

The CDR3 nucleotides are TGTGCCAGCAGTCCCCTGACAGGGGCAAATTCACCCCTCCACTTT. Translation: CASSPLTGANSPLHF. The chain joins TRBV28 to TRBJ1-6; TRBD1 aligns across 8 bases. The CDR3 has 15 residues. V gave up 5 bases and J gave up 7 bases; unmatched junction bases: 7. In germline, CDR1 is MDHEN, CDR2 SYDVKM.

The chain is built from TRBV7-2 and TRBJ2-1; 11 bases match TRBD2. This CDR3 has 16 amino acids. V lost 5 bases, J lost 3 bases, and 6 bases stayed unmatched. Germline V gives CDR1 SGHTA, CDR2 FQGNSA. The CDR3 coding sequence is TGTGCCAGCAGCCGAAGACTAGCGGGGATCTACAATGAGCAGTTCTTC. Encoded protein: CASSRRLAGIYNEQFF.